These T cell receptor beta chains were read from a single sample in a study of blood T cell repertoires in COVID-19. Generated by immunoSEQ multiplex PCR, the TCRdb table keeps only in-frame clones and is missing some. The sample contains 100,000 to 150,000 clones, around four fifths of which appear only once. Sequencing was done on a sample of peripheral blood. The receptors derive from a human donor in a cohort sampled during active COVID-19. Both conserved end residues are part of each CDR3. Fields, in order: J gene, D gene, clone size, CDR3 length, V gene, CDR3 DNA, CDR3 protein. The D gene is left open where the match is weak. A row's size may be missing; if present it is once, few, many or a size class.

J: TRBJ2-7; D: .; size: .; length: 15; V: TRBV6-2/TRBV6-3; DNA: TGTGCCAGCAGTCCAAGCGGGTATAGCTCCTACGAGCAGTACTTC; CDR3: CASSPSGYSSYEQYF
J: TRBJ2-1; D: .; size: .; length: 12; V: TRBV30; DNA: TGTGCCTGGTCGCCTAACCACAATGAGCAGTTCTTC; CDR3: CAWSPNHNEQFF
J: TRBJ1-3; D: .; size: .; length: 14; V: TRBV18; DNA: TGTGCCAGCTCACCATCGGACAGTGGAAACACCATATATTTT; CDR3: CASSPSDSGNTIYF
J: TRBJ2-3; D: TRBD2; size: .; length: 16; V: TRBV6-1; DNA: TGTGCCAGCAGTGAAGCGATGGGACTAGCGGCAGATACGCAGTATTTT; CDR3: CASSEAMGLAADTQYF
J: TRBJ1-2; D: .; size: .; length: 15; V: TRBV4-1; DNA: TGCGCCAGCAGCCAAGATCTTCCCCCTAACTATGGCTACACCTTC; CDR3: CASSQDLPPNYGYTF
J: TRBJ1-1; D: .; size: many; length: 15; V: TRBV5-1; DNA: TGCGCCAGCAGCTTGGGACAGAACATGAACACTGAAGCTTTCTTT; CDR3: CASSLGQNMNTEAFF
J: TRBJ2-1; D: TRBD1; size: once; length: 14; V: TRBV7-2; DNA: TGTGCCAGCAGCTACGACAGGGCAGGGAATGAGCAGTTCTTC; CDR3: CASSYDRAGNEQFF
J: TRBJ1-2; D: .; size: .; length: 17; V: TRBV13; DNA: TGTGCCAGCAGCCCCCCCCGGAGGGATGAAGGGACCTATGGCTACACCTTC; CDR3: CASSPPRRDEGTYGYTF
J: TRBJ1-6; D: .; size: .; length: 15; V: TRBV3-1/TRBV3-2; DNA: TGTGCCAGCAGCGAGTTAAGCTCCTATAATTCACCCCTCCACTTT; CDR3: CASSELSSYNSPLHF
J: TRBJ1-5; D: TRBD1; size: .; length: 14; V: TRBV10-3; DNA: TGTGCCATCAGTGGGGACAGGGGCAATCAGCCCCAGCATTTT; CDR3: CAISGDRGNQPQHF
J: TRBJ2-5; D: .; size: .; length: 14; V: TRBV27; DNA: TGTGCCAGCAGTTTAACTAGCTCCCAAGAGACCCAGTACTTC; CDR3: CASSLTSSQETQYF
J: TRBJ2-7; D: TRBD1; size: .; length: 16; V: TRBV7-2; DNA: TGTGCCAGCAGCCTTCAATCGCCGGGACAGGGTTCCGAGCAGTACTTC; CDR3: CASSLQSPGQGSEQYF
J: TRBJ2-1; D: TRBD2; size: .; length: 17; V: TRBV19; DNA: TGTGCCAGTAGTATTTCCGGGACTAGCGGGACCTACAATGAGCAGTTCTTC; CDR3: CASSISGTSGTYNEQFF
J: TRBJ1-6; D: TRBD1; size: .; length: 15; V: TRBV4-2; DNA: TGTGCCAGCAGCCGTGGGCAGGGGGAAAATTCACCCCTCCACTTT; CDR3: CASSRGQGENSPLHF
J: TRBJ1-4; D: TRBD1; size: .; length: 14; V: TRBV25-1; DNA: TGTGCCAGCAGTGAATCAGGGACAGGGAAAAAACTGTTTTTT; CDR3: CASSESGTGKKLFF
J: TRBJ1-1; D: TRBD1; size: few; length: 15; V: TRBV2; DNA: TGTGCCAGCATCGACCGGGACAGGGTGGACACTGAAGCTTTCTTT; CDR3: CASIDRDRVDTEAFF
J: TRBJ2-7; D: TRBD2; size: few; length: 15; V: TRBV7-9; DNA: TGTGCCAGCAGCCAGGGAGCGGGGCCCCAATACGAGCAGTACTTC; CDR3: CASSQGAGPQYEQYF
J: TRBJ2-1; D: .; size: .; length: 16; V: TRBV3-1/TRBV3-2; DNA: TGTGCCAGCAGCCAAGATCGAGGCCGGTCCTACAATGAGCAGTTCTTC; CDR3: CASSQDRGRSYNEQFF
J: TRBJ2-7; D: TRBD1; size: few; length: 14; V: TRBV29-1; DNA: TGCAGCGTTGAAGTGAGACAGGGAACGAACGAGCAGTACTTC; CDR3: CSVEVRQGTNEQYF
J: TRBJ1-4; D: .; size: .; length: 14; V: TRBV28; DNA: TGTGCCAGCAGCCCCGGGGGGCCTAATGAAAAACTGTTTTTT; CDR3: CASSPGGPNEKLFF
J: TRBJ2-3; D: TRBD2; size: .; length: 14; V: TRBV2; DNA: TGTGCCAGCAAGGGAGGGAGGGGAGCGGATACGCAGTATTTT; CDR3: CASKGGRGADTQYF
J: TRBJ1-1; D: .; size: .; length: 15; V: TRBV3-1/TRBV3-2; DNA: TGTGCCAGCAGCCAAGACCTTAACACGAACACTGAAGCTTTCTTT; CDR3: CASSQDLNTNTEAFF